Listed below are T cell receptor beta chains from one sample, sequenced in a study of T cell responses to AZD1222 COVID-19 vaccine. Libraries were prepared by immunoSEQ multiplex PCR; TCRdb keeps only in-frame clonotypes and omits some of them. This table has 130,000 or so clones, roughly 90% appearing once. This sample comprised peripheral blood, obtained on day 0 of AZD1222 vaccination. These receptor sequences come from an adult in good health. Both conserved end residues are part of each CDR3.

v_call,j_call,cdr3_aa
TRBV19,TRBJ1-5,CASSINPRGAQPQHF
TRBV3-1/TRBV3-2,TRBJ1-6,CASSQVRFNSPLHF
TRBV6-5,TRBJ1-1,CASEGQLNTEAFF
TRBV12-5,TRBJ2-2,CASGQGSGTGELFF
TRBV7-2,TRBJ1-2,CASSARTGINGYTF
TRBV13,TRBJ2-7,CASSLSGGKYSSYEQYF
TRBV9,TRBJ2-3,CASSFTTGASDTQYF
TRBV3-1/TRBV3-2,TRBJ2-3,CASRGIPSGGTDTQYF
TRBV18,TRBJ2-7,CASSRQGVHEQYF
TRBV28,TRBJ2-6,CASSLWGTSGANVLTF
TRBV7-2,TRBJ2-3,CASSPSSGSSTDTQYF
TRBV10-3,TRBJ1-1,CAISEGGSTEAFF
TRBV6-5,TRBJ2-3,CASSPLDADTQYF
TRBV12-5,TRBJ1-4,CASGAHQGARYEKLFF
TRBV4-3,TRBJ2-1,CASSQEKPGGSYNEQFF
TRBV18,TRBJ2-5,CASSPKGVGETQYF
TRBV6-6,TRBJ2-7,CASSQQQIGTSLDEQYF
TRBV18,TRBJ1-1,CASSLSGEKAFF
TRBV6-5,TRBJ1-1,CASSMGQGGNTEAFF
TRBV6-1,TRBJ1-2,CASSEALVRYGYTF
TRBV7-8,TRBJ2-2,CASSKRSRDGELFF
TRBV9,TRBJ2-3,CASSAQGGSLGTQYF
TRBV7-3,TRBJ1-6,CASSLTDQNNSPLHF
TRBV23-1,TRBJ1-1,CASSQSGTGGNTEAFF
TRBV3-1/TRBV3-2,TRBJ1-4,CASSQVPLVEKLFF
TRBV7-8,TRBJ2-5,CASSPGQGYQETQYF
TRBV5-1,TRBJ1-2,CASSPSPGQGSGYTF
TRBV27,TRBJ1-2,CASSLGRDNGYTF
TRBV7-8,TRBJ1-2,CASSLERGQTLYGYTF
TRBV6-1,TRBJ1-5,CASSEWVPSIYSNQPQHF
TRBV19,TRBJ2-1,CASMVGSSYNEQFF
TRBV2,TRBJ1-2,CASSENRRYGYTF
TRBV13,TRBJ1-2,CASSAKTEDYGYTF
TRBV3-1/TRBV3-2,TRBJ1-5,CASSQAVTNQPQHF
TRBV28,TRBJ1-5,CASSMFRGTGNQPQHF
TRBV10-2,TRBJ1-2,CASSSLKANYGYTF
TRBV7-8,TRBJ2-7,CASSLGGDSPYEQYF
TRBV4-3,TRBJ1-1,CASSQVYGTEAFF
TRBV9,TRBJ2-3,CASSASTSGGAKDTQYF
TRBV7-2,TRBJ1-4,CASSPVGGRMEKLFF
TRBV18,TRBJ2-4,CASSETKGRRQYF
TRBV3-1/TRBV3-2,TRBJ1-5,CASSQADRNQPQHF
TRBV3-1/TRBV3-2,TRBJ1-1,CASSQPGRQAFF
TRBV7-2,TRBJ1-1,CASSLYSGREAFF
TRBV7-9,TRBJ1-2,CASSLALPVNYGYTF
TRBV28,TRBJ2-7,CASSLLGQGAGEQYF
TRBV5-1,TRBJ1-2,CASRLTGTGGGYTF
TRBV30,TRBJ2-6,CACTTGSDSGANVLTF
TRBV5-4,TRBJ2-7,CASSPQGSSREQYF
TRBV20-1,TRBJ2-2,CSASLDTGELFF